This T cell receptor beta chain was retrieved from a study of blood T cell repertoires in COVID-19. The wider study: PBMCs, B-cell-depleted T cells, or T cells provided the cDNA or gDNA that made up the material.

Libraries were prepared by immunoSEQ multiplex PCR; TCRdb keeps only in-frame clonotypes and omits some of them. Of under 200,000 clones listed, around 88% are singletons. After removal of 5 bases from V and 6 bases from J, the junction contained 8 bases not matched to a gene. CDR1 is MDHEN and CDR2 is SYDVKM in the germline V gene. The CDR3 runs 15 residues. The rearrangement joins TRBV28 to TRBJ1-1; 11 bases are shared with TRBD1. The receptor was derived from a woman between 65 and 79 years old who had recovered from COVID-19. The specimen sequenced was peripheral blood. For the CDR3, the DNA is TGTGCCAGCAGTCCCCCGGGACAGGGGGGCTCTGAAGCTTTCTTT. Amino acid sequence: CASSPPGQGGSEAFF.